This is a list of T cell receptor beta chains from one sample in a study of T cells after yellow fever vaccination. MiXCR, applied by TCRdb to the 5' RACE reads, yields one record per CDR3 protein. The sample has some 350,000 distinct CDR3 sequences; about 8.7% are singletons. The sequences come from PBMCs, collected on the day of the first yellow fever vaccination. The source is a man aged 18 to 29 who received the YFV17D yellow fever vaccine. Each CDR3 is given with its conserved first and last residue. Not every row has a clone size; where given, it reads once, few, many or a size class.

CDR3aa,j_gene,v_gene,abundance
CSVVWGSNEKLFF,TRBJ1-4,TRBV29-1,NA
CSVVVFNTDTQYF,TRBJ2-3,TRBV29-1,few
CASSLYGGELGTEAFF,TRBJ1-1,TRBV27,NA
CASSQGVMNTEAFF,TRBJ1-1,TRBV14,few
CASSLKDRGYEQYF,TRBJ2-7,TRBV7-8,NA
CARRWGGMSQPQHF,TRBJ1-5,TRBV27,few
CASRATGGEQFF,TRBJ2-1,TRBV2,many
CASSAGRQQETQYF,TRBJ2-5,TRBV7-6,NA
CASSLGSGARELFF,TRBJ2-2,TRBV5-1,NA
CASSQDPGFVKNIQYF,TRBJ2-4,TRBV4-3,many
CASSPTPDRGETQYF,TRBJ2-5,TRBV4-3,few
CASRDRGHQETQYF,TRBJ2-5,TRBV4-1,many
CASSPLATGELFF,TRBJ2-2,TRBV27,many